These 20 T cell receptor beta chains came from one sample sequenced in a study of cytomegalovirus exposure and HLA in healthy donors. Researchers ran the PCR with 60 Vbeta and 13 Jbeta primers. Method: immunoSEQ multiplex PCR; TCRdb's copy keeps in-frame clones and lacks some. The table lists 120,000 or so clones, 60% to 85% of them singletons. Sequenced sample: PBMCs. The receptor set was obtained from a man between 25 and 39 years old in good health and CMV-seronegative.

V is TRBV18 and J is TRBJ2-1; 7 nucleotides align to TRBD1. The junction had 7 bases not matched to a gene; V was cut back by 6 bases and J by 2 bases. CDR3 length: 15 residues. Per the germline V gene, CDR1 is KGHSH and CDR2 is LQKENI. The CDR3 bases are TGTGCCAGCTCCCCCACAGGGGAGCCCTACAATGAGCAGTTCTTC. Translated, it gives CASSPTGEPYNEQFF.

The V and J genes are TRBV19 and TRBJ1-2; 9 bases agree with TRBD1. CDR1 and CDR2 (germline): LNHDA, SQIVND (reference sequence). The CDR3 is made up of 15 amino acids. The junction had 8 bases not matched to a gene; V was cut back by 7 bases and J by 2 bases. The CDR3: CASTNPGTGNYGYTF. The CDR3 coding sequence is TGTGCCAGTACCAACCCCGGGACAGGGAACTATGGCTACACCTTC.

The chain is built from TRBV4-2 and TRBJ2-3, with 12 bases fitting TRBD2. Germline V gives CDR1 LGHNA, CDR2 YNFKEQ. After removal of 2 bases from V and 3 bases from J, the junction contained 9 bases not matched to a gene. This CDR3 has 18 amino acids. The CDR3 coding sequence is TGTGCCAGCAGCCAAACGACTTCTAGCGGGAGGGCTACAGATACGCAGTATTTT. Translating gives CASSQTTSSGRATDTQYF.

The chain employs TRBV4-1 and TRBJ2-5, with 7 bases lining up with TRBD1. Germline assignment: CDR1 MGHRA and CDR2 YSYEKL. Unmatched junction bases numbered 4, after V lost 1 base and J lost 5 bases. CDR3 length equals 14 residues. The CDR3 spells CASSQGGTAETQYF. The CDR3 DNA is TGCGCCAGCAGCCAAGGTGGGACAGCGGAGACCCAGTACTTC.

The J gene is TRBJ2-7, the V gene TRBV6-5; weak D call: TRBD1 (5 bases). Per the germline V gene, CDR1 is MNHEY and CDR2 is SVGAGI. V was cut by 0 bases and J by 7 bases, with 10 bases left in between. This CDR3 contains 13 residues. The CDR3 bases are TGTGCCAGCAGTTACTCGGATTCAGGGGAGCAGTACTTC. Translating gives CASSYSDSGEQYF.

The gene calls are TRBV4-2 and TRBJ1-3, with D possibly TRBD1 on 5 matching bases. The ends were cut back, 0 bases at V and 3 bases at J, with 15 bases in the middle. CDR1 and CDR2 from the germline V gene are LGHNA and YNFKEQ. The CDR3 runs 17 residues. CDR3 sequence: CASSQDSGGISGNTIYF. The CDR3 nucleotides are TGTGCCAGCAGCCAAGATTCGGGGGGGATTAGTGGAAACACCATATATTTT.

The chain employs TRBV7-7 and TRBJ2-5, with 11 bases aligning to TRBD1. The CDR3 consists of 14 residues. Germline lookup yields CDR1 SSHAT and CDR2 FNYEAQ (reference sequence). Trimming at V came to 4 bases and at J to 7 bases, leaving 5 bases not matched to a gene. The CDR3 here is CASSSGTGGMTQYF. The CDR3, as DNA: TGTGCCAGCAGCTCCGGGACAGGGGGAATGACCCAGTACTTC.

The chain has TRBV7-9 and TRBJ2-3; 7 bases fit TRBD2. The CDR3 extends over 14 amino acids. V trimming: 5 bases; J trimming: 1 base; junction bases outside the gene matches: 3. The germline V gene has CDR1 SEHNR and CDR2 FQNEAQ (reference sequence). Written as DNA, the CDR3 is TGTGCCAGCAGCCCTAGCGGTGGCACAGATACGCAGTATTTT. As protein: CASSPSGGTDTQYF. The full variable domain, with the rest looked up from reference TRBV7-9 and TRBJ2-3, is DTGVSQNPRHKITKRGQNVTFRCDPISEHNRLYWYRQTLGQGPEFLTYFQNEAQLEKSRLLSDRFSAERPKGSFSTLEIQRTEQGDSAMYLCASSPSGGTDTQYFGPGTRLTVL.

CDR3 sequence reads: CASGRGLAQETQYF. Written as DNA, the CDR3 is TGTGCCAGCGGGAGGGGCCTAGCCCAAGAGACCCAGTACTTC. This chain connects TRBV7-7 to TRBJ2-5, with 7 bases aligning to TRBD2. The CDR3 covers 14 residues. Looked up from germline, CDR1 is SSHAT and CDR2 is FNYEAQ (reference sequence). Losses at the gene ends were 8 bases for V and 1 base for J; bases not matched to a gene: 7.

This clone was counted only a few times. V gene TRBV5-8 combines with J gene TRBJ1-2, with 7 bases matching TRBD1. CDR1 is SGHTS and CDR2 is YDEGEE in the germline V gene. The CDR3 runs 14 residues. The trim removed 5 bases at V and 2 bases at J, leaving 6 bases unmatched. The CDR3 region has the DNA TGTGCCAGCAGACCTCGGGGACAGAACTATGGCTACACCTTC. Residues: CASRPRGQNYGYTF. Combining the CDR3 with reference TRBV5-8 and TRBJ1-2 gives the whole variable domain EAGVTQSPTHLIKTRGQQATLRCSPISGHTSVYWYQQALGLGLQFLLWYDEGEERNRGNFPPRFSGRQFPNYSSELNVNALELEDSALYLCASRPRGQNYGYTFGSGTRLTVV.

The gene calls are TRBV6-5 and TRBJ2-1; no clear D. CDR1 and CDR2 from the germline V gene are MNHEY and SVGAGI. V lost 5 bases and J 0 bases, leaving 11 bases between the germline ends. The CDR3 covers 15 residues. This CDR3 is CASSPRGSSYNEQFF. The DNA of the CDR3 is TGTGCCAGCAGTCCCCGAGGTAGCTCCTACAATGAGCAGTTCTTC.

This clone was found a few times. This CDR3 reads CASSLPGSFQPQHF. The CDR3, as DNA: TGTGCCAGTAGTCTACCAGGGTCCTTTCAGCCCCAGCATTTT. The gene calls are TRBV19 and TRBJ1-5; D is perhaps TRBD1 (5 bases). The CDR3 is 14 residues long. Germline loops: CDR1 LNHDA, CDR2 SQIVND (reference sequence). V gave up 5 bases and J gave up 6 bases, with 14 bases separating them.

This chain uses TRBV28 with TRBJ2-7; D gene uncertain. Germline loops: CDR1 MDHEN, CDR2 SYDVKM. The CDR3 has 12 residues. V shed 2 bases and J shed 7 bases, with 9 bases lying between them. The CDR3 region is CASSLLQDEQYF. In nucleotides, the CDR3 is TGTGCCAGCAGTTTACTTCAGGATGAGCAGTACTTC.

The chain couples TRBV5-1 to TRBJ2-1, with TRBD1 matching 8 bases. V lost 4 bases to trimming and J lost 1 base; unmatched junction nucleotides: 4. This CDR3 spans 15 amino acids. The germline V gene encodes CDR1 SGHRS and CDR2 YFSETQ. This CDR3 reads CASSGRQGSYNEQFF. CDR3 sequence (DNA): TGCGCCAGCAGCGGGAGACAGGGGTCCTACAATGAGCAGTTCTTC.

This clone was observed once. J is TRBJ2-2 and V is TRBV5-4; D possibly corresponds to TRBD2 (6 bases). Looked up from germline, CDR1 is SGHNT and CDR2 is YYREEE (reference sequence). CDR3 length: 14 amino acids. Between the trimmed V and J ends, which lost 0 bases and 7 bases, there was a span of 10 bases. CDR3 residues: CASSLGAGIGELFF. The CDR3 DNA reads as TGTGCCAGCAGCTTGGGGGCGGGGATCGGGGAGCTGTTTTTT.

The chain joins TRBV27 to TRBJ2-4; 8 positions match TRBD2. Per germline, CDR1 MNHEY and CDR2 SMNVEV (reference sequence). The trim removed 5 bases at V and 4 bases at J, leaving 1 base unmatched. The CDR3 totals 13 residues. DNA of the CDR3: TGTGCCAGCAGTGCTAGCGGGAAAAACATTCAGTACTTC. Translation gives CASSASGKNIQYF.

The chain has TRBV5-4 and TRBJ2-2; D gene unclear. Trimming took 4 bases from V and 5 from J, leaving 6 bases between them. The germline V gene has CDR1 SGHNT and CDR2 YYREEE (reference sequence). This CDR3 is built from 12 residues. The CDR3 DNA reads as TGTGCCAGCAGCCCGGTAACCGGGGAGCTGTTTTTT. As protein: CASSPVTGELFF.

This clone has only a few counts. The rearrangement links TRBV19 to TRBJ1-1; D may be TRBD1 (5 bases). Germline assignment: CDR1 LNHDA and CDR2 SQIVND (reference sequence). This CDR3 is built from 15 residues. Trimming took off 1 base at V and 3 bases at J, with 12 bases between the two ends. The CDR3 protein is CASSIVPGGDTEAFF. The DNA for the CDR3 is TGTGCCAGTAGTATAGTCCCGGGGGGAGACACTGAAGCTTTCTTT.

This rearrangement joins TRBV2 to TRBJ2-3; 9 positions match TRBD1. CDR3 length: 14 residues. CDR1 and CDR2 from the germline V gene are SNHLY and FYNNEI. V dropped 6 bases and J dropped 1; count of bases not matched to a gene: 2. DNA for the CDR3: TGTGCCAGCAGCCGGGACAGGGGCACAGATACGCAGTATTTT. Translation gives CASSRDRGTDTQYF.

The CDR3 here is CASSNRQGFTEAFF. CDR3 nucleotide sequence: TGTGCCAGCTCAAACAGACAGGGGTTCACTGAAGCTTTCTTT. The chain is built from TRBV18 and TRBJ1-1, with TRBD1 matching over 8 bases. This CDR3 contains 14 residues. Trimming at V came to 5 bases and at J to 4 bases, leaving 6 bases not matched to a gene. CDR1 and CDR2 (germline): KGHSH, LQKENI.